This is a list of T cell receptor beta chains from one sample in a study of T cells in Graves' hyperthyroidism and ophthalmopathy. One entry per CDR3 protein, called by TCRdb with MiXCR from the multiplex PCR reads. The table shows around 690,000 distinct CDR3 sequences, with 17% occurring only once. The sequenced material came from blood. The receptor source for this set is a man in his fifties or sixties with Graves' hyperthyroidism. The CDR3 runs from the conserved cysteine through the conserved F or W.

CDR3aa | len | v_gene
CASRPGQGLYGELLF | 15 | TRBV5-1
CASGVAGGPTDTQYF | 15 | TRBV27
CASSHLQGASSGANVLTF | 18 | TRBV7-6
CSVEGEASNLYGYTF | 15 | TRBV29-1
CSALKPGLKTGYGYTF | 16 | TRBV20-1
CASSSSERGGTDTQYF | 16 | TRBV7-2
CASSRGTGLNQPQHF | 15 | TRBV4-3
CASSLMEQPQHF | 12 | TRBV12-3/TRBV12-4
CASSPKRRLGETQYF | 15 | TRBV7-9
CASSLGGRATNEQFF | 15 | TRBV7-2
CASSQQEGGRKTQYF | 15 | TRBV10-2
CASSLIRPWADTQYF | 15 | TRBV27
CASSLTSGRGETQYF | 15 | TRBV2
CSARDPTGGPIDTQYF | 16 | TRBV20-1
CSVVGRVNYGYTF | 13 | TRBV29-1
CASSLLASHRDTQYF | 15 | TRBV7-3
CASSERVGSTEAFF | 14 | TRBV9
CASSRDSGWAEQYF | 14 | TRBV5-1
CASERNTEAFF | 11 | TRBV7-9
CATSVTGELFF | 11 | TRBV24-1
CASSLSSGQVYGYTF | 15 | TRBV7-2
CASSSTAYSGNTIYF | 15 | TRBV2
CASSFLEPPNEQFF | 14 | TRBV11-1
CASRFHGAGNQPQHF | 15 | TRBV12-3/TRBV12-4
CASSFLGSITDTQYF | 15 | TRBV12-3/TRBV12-4
CASSSHRGGSGNTIYF | 16 | TRBV7-2
CASSRTGQTSNQPQHF | 16 | TRBV5-8
CASSTLPRVAYPDEQFF | 17 | TRBV27
CASTEQPDSYEQYF | 14 | TRBV2
CSASSPDRVRADTQYF | 16 | TRBV20-1
CASSLGMGRAPYEQYF | 16 | TRBV28
CSARDFTSRQETQYF | 15 | TRBV20-1
CASSPKYREVEIDTQYF | 17 | TRBV7-9
CASSRGRGLYGYTF | 14 | TRBV6-1
CATTTGAGAFF | 11 | TRBV12-3/TRBV12-4
CSVEEGQVGETQYF | 14 | TRBV29-1
CAISEERWNQPQHF | 14 | TRBV10-3
CASSEFGPSANEQFF | 15 | TRBV2
CASSSIRGVFYNEQFF | 16 | TRBV6-2/TRBV6-3
CASSEQGTGLSQPQHF | 16 | TRBV10-2
CASSFRTGVNQPQHF | 15 | TRBV12-3/TRBV12-4
CSVVGTSSGGWQFF | 14 | TRBV29-1
CSASFGPNEQFF | 12 | TRBV20-1
CASSLIGGEAFF | 12 | TRBV3-1
CSAREPSGNTEAFF | 14 | TRBV20-1
CASSLGTLGSNQPQHF | 16 | TRBV13
CASSFSARTKNIQYF | 15 | TRBV7-9
CASSQDHQTQYF | 12 | TRBV3-1
CATSRAPWGLRDSPDTQYF | 19 | TRBV15
CASSSPRGPYEQYF | 14 | TRBV28
CASGTPEGNEQYF | 13 | TRBV5-1
CASSTRGEGAYEQYF | 15 | TRBV3-1
CASSQDSGQNNEKLFF | 16 | TRBV3-1